This T cell receptor (beta chain) comes out of a study of blood T cell repertoires in COVID-19. Original processing notes: Cell counts per sample came from amplifying reference gene primers. Repertoires were generated with immunoSEQ multiplex PCR, while TCRdb's copy carries only in-frame clones and drops some. The DNA was the basis for D and trimming; V, J and clone size are from that table. The data hold fewer than 250,000 clones, with about 91% observed a single time. The CDR3 has 18 residues. Sequencing was done on a sample of peripheral blood. The V and J genes are TRBV21-1 and TRBJ1-1; the D call TRBD1 from the table was never checked on the DNA. TRBV21-1 has pseudogene status. The clonotype comes from a man in his thirties or forties with acute or convalescent COVID-19. DNA for the CDR3: TGTGCCAGCAGCAAAGTTGCTGGGCAGGGGGCGCGAAACACTGAAGCTTTCTTT. It yields the protein CASSKVAGQGARNTEAFF.